This T cell receptor (beta chain) was recorded in a study of blood T cells in healthy people across ages. The study's findings and limits: Higher naive T cell percentage went strongly together with higher TCR beta diversity. TCR beta diversity, measured per million T cells, fell in a roughly linear way with age.

This CDR3 spans 13 amino acids. V was shortened by 4 bases and J by 6 bases, with 15 bases between the two germline ends. Looked up from germline, CDR1 is SQVTM and CDR2 is ANQGSEA. This clonotype showed up just a few times. The antigen is not known. Using a J-beta primer mix together with a sample-barcoded 5' primer, a second PCR was run for roughly 7 to 11 cycles. Each CDR3 protein is one row after TCRdb ran MiXCR on the 5' RACE reads. The repertoire includes 1.5 million to 2 million distinct CDR3 sequences, about 50% of them detected once, and around 2.1% sits in the top ten. The chain has TRBV29-1 and TRBJ1-2; tentative D call: TRBD1 (6 bases). The sequence came from a woman in her forties in good health. Sequenced sample: blood. The CDR3 region is CSVAGNYRDGYTF. The CDR3 coding sequence is TGCAGCGTTGCCGGAAACTACAGGGATGGCTACACCTTC.